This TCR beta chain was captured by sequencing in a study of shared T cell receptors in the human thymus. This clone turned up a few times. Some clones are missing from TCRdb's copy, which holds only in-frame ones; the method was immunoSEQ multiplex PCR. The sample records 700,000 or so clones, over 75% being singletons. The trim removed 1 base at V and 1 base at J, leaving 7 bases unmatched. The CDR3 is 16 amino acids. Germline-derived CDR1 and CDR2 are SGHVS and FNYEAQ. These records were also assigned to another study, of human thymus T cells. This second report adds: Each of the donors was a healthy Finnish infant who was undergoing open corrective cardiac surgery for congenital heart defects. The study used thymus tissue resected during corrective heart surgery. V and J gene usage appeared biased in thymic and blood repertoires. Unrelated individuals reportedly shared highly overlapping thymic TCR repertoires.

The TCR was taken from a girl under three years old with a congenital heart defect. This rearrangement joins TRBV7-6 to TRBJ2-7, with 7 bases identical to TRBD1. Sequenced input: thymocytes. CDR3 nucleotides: TGTGCCAGCAGCTTAGACCAGACAGGGCCATCCTACGAGCAGTACTTC. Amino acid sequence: CASSLDQTGPSYEQYF.